This is a list of T cell receptor beta chains from one sample in a study of PD-L1 blockade in urothelial cancer. The protocol was immunoSEQ multiplex PCR, while the TCRdb copy is restricted to in-frame clones and leaves out a portion. The table shows around 45,000 clones, with roughly 80% occurring only once. Here the sequenced sample was PBMCs, taken around atezolizumab (anti-PD-L1) treatment. The source of these receptors is a man in his forties or fifties with urothelial cancer. CDR3s include the opening cysteine and the closing phenylalanine or tryptophan. Fields, in order: J gene, clone size, D gene, CDR3 length, V gene, CDR3 protein, CDR3 DNA. D genes are given only for firm matches. Rows give clone size only sometimes, using once, few, many, or a class for an expanded clone.

j_call: TRBJ1-1; clone_size: .; d_call: .; cdr3_length: 13; v_call: TRBV5-4; cdr3_aa: CASSPDPGFGTFF; cdr3_nt: TGTGCCAGCAGCCCTGACCCCGGGTTTGGTACTTTCTTT
j_call: TRBJ2-1; clone_size: .; d_call: TRBD2; cdr3_length: 15; v_call: TRBV27; cdr3_aa: CASSTTSGRADEQFF; cdr3_nt: TGTGCCAGCAGCACCACTAGCGGGAGGGCGGATGAGCAGTTCTTC
j_call: TRBJ1-6; clone_size: .; d_call: TRBD1; cdr3_length: 15; v_call: TRBV9; cdr3_aa: CASSAADRGFAPLHF; cdr3_nt: TGTGCCAGCAGCGCCGCGGACAGGGGGTTTGCACCCCTCCACTTT
j_call: TRBJ1-2; clone_size: .; d_call: .; cdr3_length: 10; v_call: TRBV6-5; cdr3_aa: CASYLRGYTF; cdr3_nt: TGTGCCAGCTACTTGAGGGGGTACACCTTC
j_call: TRBJ1-2; clone_size: .; d_call: .; cdr3_length: 14; v_call: TRBV18; cdr3_aa: CASSFPGHPRGYTF; cdr3_nt: TGTGCCAGCTCATTTCCGGGACACCCTAGAGGCTACACCTTC
j_call: TRBJ1-2; clone_size: .; d_call: TRBD1; cdr3_length: 13; v_call: TRBV29-1; cdr3_aa: CSVDEQGHYGYTF; cdr3_nt: TGCAGCGTTGACGAACAGGGGCACTATGGCTACACCTTC
j_call: TRBJ2-3; clone_size: .; d_call: .; cdr3_length: 12; v_call: TRBV9; cdr3_aa: CASSVDRDTQYF; cdr3_nt: TGTGCCAGCAGCGTAGACAGAGATACGCAGTATTTT
j_call: TRBJ2-1; clone_size: .; d_call: .; cdr3_length: 13; v_call: TRBV18; cdr3_aa: CASSPDSYNEQFF; cdr3_nt: TGTGCCAGCTCCCCGGACAGCTACAATGAGCAGTTCTTC
j_call: TRBJ1-4; clone_size: .; d_call: TRBD1; cdr3_length: 14; v_call: TRBV6-1; cdr3_aa: CAGQTGTGGEKLFF; cdr3_nt: TGTGCCGGGCAGACCGGGACAGGTGGCGAAAAACTGTTTTTT
j_call: TRBJ1-6; clone_size: few; d_call: TRBD1; cdr3_length: 14; v_call: TRBV5-1; cdr3_aa: CASSGQGDNSPLHF; cdr3_nt: TGCGCCAGCAGCGGACAGGGGGATAATTCACCCCTCCACTTT
j_call: TRBJ1-2; clone_size: .; d_call: .; cdr3_length: 16; v_call: TRBV6-5; cdr3_aa: CASSYSRQTANYGYTF; cdr3_nt: TGTGCCAGCAGTTACTCCCGGCAGACTGCTAACTATGGCTACACCTTC
j_call: TRBJ1-3; clone_size: few; d_call: .; cdr3_length: 14; v_call: TRBV25-1; cdr3_aa: CASSEYSTGNTIYF; cdr3_nt: TGTGCCAGCAGTGAATATTCCACTGGAAACACCATATATTTT
j_call: TRBJ2-1; clone_size: .; d_call: TRBD1; cdr3_length: 14; v_call: TRBV19; cdr3_aa: CASNPGDSYNEQFF; cdr3_nt: TGTGCCAGTAACCCCGGGGACAGCTACAATGAGCAGTTCTTC
j_call: TRBJ1-5; clone_size: .; d_call: .; cdr3_length: 14; v_call: TRBV4-1; cdr3_aa: CASSQARGTQPQHF; cdr3_nt: TGCGCCAGCAGCCAAGCGAGGGGGACTCAGCCCCAGCATTTT
j_call: TRBJ1-2; clone_size: .; d_call: .; cdr3_length: 18; v_call: TRBV27; cdr3_aa: CASSLKPGGQGTNYGYTF; cdr3_nt: TGTGCCAGCAGTTTAAAGCCCGGAGGGCAGGGTACTAACTATGGCTACACCTTC
j_call: TRBJ2-1; clone_size: .; d_call: .; cdr3_length: 14; v_call: TRBV18; cdr3_aa: CASSLAETSYEQFF; cdr3_nt: TGTGCCAGCTCACTAGCGGAGACTTCATATGAGCAGTTCTTC
j_call: TRBJ2-7; clone_size: .; d_call: TRBD1; cdr3_length: 15; v_call: TRBV27; cdr3_aa: CASSSGQGSGYEQYF; cdr3_nt: TGTGCCAGCAGCTCGGGACAGGGAAGTGGCTACGAGCAGTACTTC
j_call: TRBJ2-2; clone_size: .; d_call: TRBD2; cdr3_length: 16; v_call: TRBV6-6; cdr3_aa: CASSYSLAGGTGELFF; cdr3_nt: TGTGCCAGCAGTTACAGCCTAGCGGGAGGAACCGGGGAGCTGTTTTTT
j_call: TRBJ2-1; clone_size: .; d_call: TRBD1; cdr3_length: 15; v_call: TRBV15; cdr3_aa: CATSILTTGGNEQFF; cdr3_nt: TGTGCCACCAGCATCCTAACGACAGGGGGGAATGAGCAGTTCTTC
j_call: TRBJ1-4; clone_size: .; d_call: TRBD1; cdr3_length: 18; v_call: TRBV6-1; cdr3_aa: CASSGEQGRPATNEKLFF; cdr3_nt: TGTGCCAGCAGTGGTGAACAGGGGAGGCCTGCAACTAATGAAAAACTGTTTTTT
j_call: TRBJ1-6; clone_size: .; d_call: .; cdr3_length: 18; v_call: TRBV28; cdr3_aa: CASSFLAGKKYYNSPLHF; cdr3_nt: TGTGCCAGCAGTTTCTTGGCAGGGAAAAAATACTATAATTCACCCCTCCACTTT
j_call: TRBJ1-2; clone_size: few; d_call: TRBD1; cdr3_length: 13; v_call: TRBV4-1; cdr3_aa: CASSQERDRVFTF; cdr3_nt: TGCGCCAGCAGCCAGGAACGGGACAGGGTATTTACCTTC
j_call: TRBJ2-2; clone_size: .; d_call: TRBD1; cdr3_length: 17; v_call: TRBV5-1; cdr3_aa: CASSLEGTGSSGGELFF; cdr3_nt: TGCGCCAGCAGCTTGGAAGGGACAGGGAGCTCGGGCGGGGAGCTGTTTTTT
j_call: TRBJ2-6; clone_size: .; d_call: TRBD1; cdr3_length: 15; v_call: TRBV5-1; cdr3_aa: CASRPGGEGANVLTF; cdr3_nt: TGCGCCAGCAGACCAGGGGGCGAGGGGGCCAACGTCCTGACTTTC
j_call: TRBJ2-3; clone_size: .; d_call: TRBD2; cdr3_length: 14; v_call: TRBV19; cdr3_aa: CASSTSGEAITQYF; cdr3_nt: TGTGCCAGTAGTACGAGCGGGGAGGCAATCACGCAGTATTTT
j_call: TRBJ2-1; clone_size: .; d_call: .; cdr3_length: 18; v_call: TRBV21-1; cdr3_aa: CASSKVVFRLPRYNEQFF; cdr3_nt: TGTGCCAGCAGCAAAGTAGTTTTCAGACTACCCCGCTACAATGAGCAGTTCTTC
j_call: TRBJ2-1; clone_size: once; d_call: .; cdr3_length: 11; v_call: TRBV20-1; cdr3_aa: CSARLEWEQFF; cdr3_nt: TGCAGTGCTAGACTCGAGTGGGAGCAGTTCTTC
j_call: TRBJ2-5; clone_size: .; d_call: .; cdr3_length: 14; v_call: TRBV18; cdr3_aa: CASSQQTGKETQYF; cdr3_nt: TGTGCCAGCTCCCAACAGACGGGGAAGGAGACCCAGTACTTC
j_call: TRBJ1-2; clone_size: .; d_call: TRBD1; cdr3_length: 12; v_call: TRBV28; cdr3_aa: CASNLGQGGSRF; cdr3_nt: TGTGCCAGCAATCTCGGACAGGGGGGAAGCCGCTTC
j_call: TRBJ2-3; clone_size: .; d_call: .; cdr3_length: 15; v_call: TRBV10-1; cdr3_aa: CASSESPKHTDTQYF; cdr3_nt: TGCGCCAGCAGTGAGTCGCCCAAACACACAGATACGCAGTATTTT
j_call: TRBJ1-1; clone_size: .; d_call: TRBD1; cdr3_length: 15; v_call: TRBV27; cdr3_aa: CASSLSPTGVDEAFF; cdr3_nt: TGTGCCAGCAGTTTATCCCCGACAGGGGTGGATGAAGCTTTCTTT
j_call: TRBJ2-5; clone_size: .; d_call: TRBD2; cdr3_length: 15; v_call: TRBV5-1; cdr3_aa: CASSLASGIAETQYF; cdr3_nt: TGCGCCAGCAGCTTGGCTAGCGGGATAGCAGAGACCCAGTACTTC
j_call: TRBJ1-1; clone_size: .; d_call: .; cdr3_length: 14; v_call: TRBV10-3; cdr3_aa: CAINSLSGDTEAFF; cdr3_nt: TGTGCCATCAACTCCTTATCCGGGGACACTGAAGCTTTCTTT
j_call: TRBJ1-4; clone_size: .; d_call: .; cdr3_length: 18; v_call: TRBV19; cdr3_aa: CASRGKSQDRSTNEKLFF; cdr3_nt: TGTGCCAGTAGGGGGAAGTCACAGGATCGTTCGACTAATGAAAAACTGTTTTTT
j_call: TRBJ1-2; clone_size: .; d_call: .; cdr3_length: 14; v_call: TRBV28; cdr3_aa: CASSPTGIPYGYTF; cdr3_nt: TGTGCCAGCAGCCCGACGGGGATTCCTTATGGCTACACCTTC